This T cell receptor (beta chain) emerged from a study of T cells in Graves' hyperthyroidism and ophthalmopathy. CDR1 and CDR2 (germline): LGHNA, YNFKEQ. The germline V and J ends were trimmed by 2 bases and 1 base, with 10 bases remaining between them. This CDR3 region has 15 residues. It was RNA transcripts that yielded the amplified TCR beta CDR3 regions. The primer set for the first-round RT-PCR of the TCR CDR3 was HTBI. MiXCR, applied by TCRdb to the multiplex PCR reads, yields one record per CDR3 protein. The data contain around 690,000 distinct CDR3 sequences, about a fifth of them singletons. Each person with ophthalmopathy scored at least 3 on the Clinical Activity Score, reached NOSPECS grade 4 or higher, and had been ill under 3 months.

V is TRBV4-2 and J is TRBJ2-3, with D maybe TRBD1 (5 bases). Sequencing was performed on blood. This receptor was obtained from a man aged 30 to 45 with Graves' ophthalmopathy. The CDR3 reads CASSQHTRGTDTQYF. The DNA of the CDR3 is TGTGCCAGCAGCCAACATACCAGGGGCACAGATACGCAGTATTTT.